One and the same sample provided the 22 T cell receptor beta chains below, sequenced in a study of tumor-infiltrating lymphocytes in primary liver carcinoma. Researchers generated TCR beta cDNA from 500 to 600 ng of total RNA, relying on a constant-region primer. Modified slightly, ARM-PCR produced TCR beta libraries over three nested multiplex PCR rounds. The opening two PCR rounds, nine to eleven cycles each, paired TRBV1-TRBV30 forward primers with a C-beta reverse primer. From the multiplex PCR reads, TCRdb called clonotypes with MiXCR, one entry per CDR3 protein. The sample includes about 84,000 distinct CDR3 sequences, approximately 70% of them seen just once. The study co-extracted DNA and RNA from 20-30 mg of unsorted bulk tissue. Sample: liver tumor tissue from sampling region 1. As to subset: tumor region T1, superior pole. These receptors originate from a man aged 40-55 years with primary liver carcinoma and hepatitis B virus infection.

Of note for this clonotype: The junction differs from germline at one of its ends, possibly a read error. The chain couples TRBV11-2 to TRBJ1-1; a possible D gene is TRBD1 (6 bases). Germline loops: CDR1 SGHAT, CDR2 FQNNGV. This CDR3 is built from 17 residues. For the CDR3, the DNA is TGTGACAGCAGCCGAGTGGGGGGACAAGGGTTCGGCACTGTAGCTTTCTTT. This codes for CDSSRVGGQGFGTVAFF.

Points on this clonotype: This CDR3 is missing its conserved last phenylalanine or tryptophan, likely due to a read error. No DNA is shown, since the ends of the CDR3 on it are uncertain; the CDR3 is the one TCRdb lists. This chain joins TRBV21-1 and TRBJ2-1; the table's D call of TRBD2 was not tested on the DNA. TRBV21-1 is termed a pseudogene. The CDR3 extends over 15 residues, inclusive of both ends. The CDR3 protein is CVSSKEAGGTNEQFL.

J is TRBJ1-2 and V is TRBV2; 8 bases map to TRBD1. CDR1 is SNHLY, CDR2 FYNNEI, per germline. The CDR3 contains 14 residues. V dropped 4 bases and J dropped 4; count of bases not matched to a gene: 5. The CDR3 reads CASSAQTGGYGYTF. In DNA form, the CDR3 reads TGTGCCAGCAGTGCCCAAACAGGGGGCTATGGCTACACCTTC.

As for this clonotype: A much larger clone is a single base away; this may be a read error. This chain uses TRBV5-6 with TRBJ1-1; maybe TRBD1 (5 bases). The CDR3 sequence is 16 residues long. CDR1 and CDR2 from the germline V gene are SGHDT and YYEEEE. CDR3 amino acids: CASSWGPSAKNTEASF. The DNA of the CDR3 is TGTGCCAGCAGCTGGGGACCCTCAGCGAAGAACACTGAAGCTTCCTTT.

The rearrangement links TRBV4-2 to TRBJ2-2; maybe TRBD2 (6 bases). CDR1 and CDR2 (germline): LGHNA, YNFKEQ. The CDR3 length is 15 residues. Between the trimmed V and J ends, which lost 9 bases and 0 bases, there was a span of 14 bases. The CDR3 DNA sequence: TGTGCCAGGGGCTCCGAGCGGGCGAACACCGGGGAGCTGTTTTTT. Translation gives CARGSERANTGELFF.

Regarding this clonotype: The junction differs from germline at one of its ends, possibly a read error. The chain recombines TRBV5-5 with TRBJ2-5; D gene uncertain. Germline V gene lookup returns CDR1 SGHKS and CDR2 YYEKEE (reference sequence). CDR3 length: 12 amino acids. The CDR3 nucleotides read TGTGCCAGCAGCCCCAATAAAGAGACTCAGTGCTTC. Translation gives CASSPNKETQCF.

About this clonotype: Its ends do not fully match the called genes, so a read error is possible. The CDR3 loop is CAINEGQNQETQYF. The CDR3 region has the DNA TGCGCCATCAATGAGGGACAAAACCAAGAGACCCAGTACTTC. The chain joins TRBV10-3 to TRBJ2-5, with D tentatively TRBD1 (6 bases). Germline CDR1 and CDR2: ENHRY and SYGVKD. CDR3 size: 14 residues.

A remark on this clonotype: An end of the junction does not agree with germline; a read error may underlie this. V is TRBV2 and J is TRBJ2-7, with D hard to call. CDR1 SNHLY and CDR2 FYNNEI come from the germline V gene. The CDR3 contains 12 residues. DNA for the CDR3: TGTGCCAGCAGATCCCCGGCCTACGGGCAGTACTTC. This encodes CASRSPAYGQYF.

This clonotype has just one count. This likely comes from a read error, as the CDR3 has no conserved phenylalanine or tryptophan at its end. The rearrangement joins TRBV12-3 or TRBV12-4 to TRBJ2-7; D tentatively reads TRBD1 or TRBD2 (6 bases each). The CDR3 is made up of 15 amino acids. The chain's CDR3 is CARRPRGGGNYGQYL. CDR3 DNA: TGTGCCAGGAGGCCACGAGGAGGGGGGAACTACGGGCAGTACCTC.

On this clonotype: This may stem from a read error, because a much larger clone lies one nucleotide away. The chain has TRBV13 and TRBJ2-1, with 14 bases identical to TRBD2. In germline, CDR1 is PRHDT, CDR2 FYEKMQ (reference sequence). The J segment lost 8 bases and the V segment lost 5 bases, leaving 5 bases of the junction unmatched. This CDR3 spans 15 amino acids. Here the CDR3 reads CASSGTSGSGDEQFF. In nucleotides, the CDR3 is TGTGCCAGCAGCGGGACTAGCGGGAGTGGAGATGAGCAGTTCTTC. Full variable domain (outside the CDR3, taken from reference TRBV13 and TRBJ2-1): AAGVIQSPRHLIKEKRETATLKCYPIPRHDTVYWYQQGPGQDPQFLISFYEKMQSDKGSIPDRFSAQQFSDYHSELNMSSLELGDSALYFCASSGTSGSGDEQFFGPGTRLTVL.

Of note for this clonotype: A much larger clonotype is one base distant, so this may be a read error. The rearrangement joins TRBV5-5 to TRBJ1-2; TRBD1 aligns across 7 bases. The V segment lost 0 bases and the J segment 12 bases; nucleotides outside the gene matches: 11. Germline V gene lookup returns CDR1 SGHKS and CDR2 YYEKEE (reference sequence). The CDR3 has 14 residues. Here the CDR3 DNA reads TGTGCCAGCAGCTTGGAGGGGGCGGGGGTCGGCCACACCTTC. This encodes CASSLEGAGVGHTF. The full variable domain, its missing parts supplied by reference TRBV5-5 and TRBJ1-2, is DAGVTQSPTHLIKTRGQQVTLRCSPISGHKSVSWYQQVLGQGPQFIFQYYEKEERGRGNFPDRFSARQFPNYSSELNVNALLLGDSALYLCASSLEGAGVGHTFGSGTRLTVV.

This clonotype was seen just once. The rearrangement links TRBV11-2 to TRBJ2-1, with 14 positions matching TRBD2. Looked up from germline, CDR1 is SGHAT and CDR2 is FQNNGV. V was pared by 6 bases and J by 5 bases, with 12 bases of the junction left unmatched. The CDR3 extends over 18 amino acids. This CDR3 reads CASRNPGLAGEVDNEQFF. The CDR3 DNA follows: TGTGCCAGCAGGAACCCGGGACTAGCGGGAGAAGTTGACAATGAGCAGTTCTTC.

As concerns this clonotype: The conserved closing phenylalanine or tryptophan is absent in this CDR3, likely reflecting a read error. It is unclear where the CDR3 begins or ends on the DNA, so no DNA is shown, and the CDR3 is as TCRdb lists it. The rearrangement uses TRBV5-8 and TRBJ2-2; TRBD2 is the table's D call, not checked against the DNA. The CDR3 spans 14 amino acids, including both terminal residues. CDR1 is SGHTS and CDR2 is YDEGEE in the germline V gene. CDR3 protein: CASSLRRGSGELFL.

On this clonotype itself: Given the absence of the conserved phenylalanine or tryptophan at the CDR3 end, a read error is likely. The rearrangement joins TRBV6-6 to TRBJ2-5, with D possibly TRBD2 on 6 matching bases. Trimming cost V 2 bases and J 5 bases, with 15 bases left between them. Germline values: CDR1 MNHNY, CDR2 SVGAGI (reference sequence). There are 15 residues in the CDR3. The CDR3 region is CASSYGTGFGETQYS. CDR3 DNA sequence: TGTGCCAGCAGTTACGGGACTGGCTTTGGGGAGACCCAGTACTCC.

This clonotype was seen repeatedly, ten times or more. The chain has TRBV7-8 and TRBJ2-2; D is uncertain. V was cut by 0 bases and J by 1 base, with 6 bases left in between. Germline V lookup: CDR1 SGHVS, CDR2 FQNEAQ. The CDR3 has 15 amino acids. CDR3 sequence (DNA): TGTGCCAGCAGCTTAGCCCCAGGGAACACCGGGGAGCTGTTTTTT. Translating it yields CASSLAPGNTGELFF. The variable domain in full, with the rest retrieved from reference TRBV7-8 and TRBJ2-2, is GAGVSQSPRYKVAKRGQDVALRCDPISGHVSLFWYQQALGQGPEFLTYFQNEAQLDKSGLPSDRFFAERPEGSVSTLKIQRTQQEDSAVYLCASSLAPGNTGELFFGEGSRLTVL.

As concerns this clonotype: No conserved phenylalanine or tryptophan is present at the end of the CDR3, so a read error is the likely explanation. The limits of the CDR3 on the DNA are not certain, so only TCRdb's listed CDR3 is given. The chain couples TRBV11-3 to TRBJ2-2; TRBD1 is taken as the D call from the table, unchecked against the DNA. Counting both end residues, the CDR3 totals 15 amino acids. Germline values: CDR1 SGHNT, CDR2 YENEEA. Here the CDR3 reads CACSLGQVDTGELLL.

Concerning this clonotype itself: With a much larger clone just one base away, this may be a read error. The chain carries TRBV6-5 and TRBJ2-1, with a tentative D call TRBD1 (5 bases). The CDR3 contains 13 residues. Germline CDR1 is MNHEY and CDR2 is SVGAGI. The CDR3, as DNA: TGTACCAGCACCCGGCAGGGTTACAATGAGCAGTTCTTC. Translating gives CTSTRQGYNEQFF.

On this clonotype: A much larger clone differs by one base, so this may be a read error. V gene TRBV28 combines with J gene TRBJ1-2; D ambiguous. The CDR3 totals 15 residues. Germline V gene data show CDR1 as MDHEN and CDR2 as SYDVKM. V was pared by 2 bases and J by 2 bases, with 12 bases between. The CDR3 spells CASSLPLERNYGYTF. CDR3 DNA: TGTGCCAGCAGTTTACCGCTAGAGCGCAACTATGGCTACACCTTC.

The rearrangement uses TRBV6-1 and TRBJ1-5; D not certain. With 0 bases removed from V and 0 bases from J, the gap between germline ends came to 9 bases. The CDR3 has 16 amino acids. In germline, CDR1 is MNHNS, CDR2 SASEGT. The CDR3 spells CASSEATPASNQPQHF. The DNA for the CDR3 is TGTGCCAGCAGTGAAGCTACACCCGCTAGCAATCAGCCCCAGCATTTT.

The gene calls are TRBV10-3 and TRBJ2-5, with D perhaps matching TRBD1 (5 bases). Germline V lookup: CDR1 ENHRY, CDR2 SYGVKD. The V gene lost 9 bases and the J gene lost 2 bases, with 16 bases spanning the gap. CDR3 size: 14 residues. CDR3 loop: CAMSPGYGQETQYF. CDR3 DNA sequence: TGTGCCATGAGCCCAGGGTACGGTCAAGAGACCCAGTACTTC.

This clonotype was seen ten or more times. In DNA form, the CDR3 reads TGTGCCAGCAGTGGCCCCAGGAAGCTCCAAGAGACCCAGTACTTC. Translated, it gives CASSGPRKLQETQYF. This sequence joins TRBV6-1 and TRBJ2-5, with D uncertain. Germline-derived CDR1 and CDR2 are MNHNS and SASEGT. V was shortened by 4 bases and J by 1 base, with 13 bases between the two germline ends. The CDR3 is 15 amino acids.

Regarding this clonotype: Compared with germline, one end of the junction differs, possibly owing to a read error. The chain links TRBV12-3 or TRBV12-4 to TRBJ1-1; no firm D call. The CDR3 runs 14 residues. CDR3 sequence reads: CDSSPQYGSTEAFF. Written as DNA, the CDR3 is TGTGACAGCAGTCCCCAATACGGTAGCACTGAAGCTTTCTTT.